Listed below are T cell receptor beta chains from one sample, sequenced in a study of T cell responses to AZD1222 COVID-19 vaccine. TCRdb's copy holds only in-frame clones and misses some; the assay was immunoSEQ multiplex PCR. The data hold 110,000 to 150,000 clones, with 80% to 95% observed a single time. The sample in question was peripheral blood, obtained on day 0 of AZD1222 vaccination. The source of these receptors is an adult in good health. CDR3s include the opening cysteine and the closing phenylalanine or tryptophan. D genes are given only for firm matches. The size field is filled for only some rows; it gives once, few, many or a size class.

TRBJ1-2 . TRBV2 . CASNRAYGYTF TGTGCCAGCAACAGGGCCTATGGCTACACCTTC
TRBJ2-1 . TRBV27 TRBD2 CASSLDTSGFHNEQFF TGTGCCAGCAGTTTAGATACTAGCGGGTTTCACAATGAGCAGTTCTTC
TRBJ1-2 . TRBV5-4 . CASSPQRGSYGYTF TGTGCCAGCAGCCCCCAGAGGGGTAGCTATGGCTACACCTTC
TRBJ1-1 . TRBV28 . CASRRTEAFF TGTGCCAGCAGAAGGACAGAAGCTTTCTTT
TRBJ2-5 . TRBV5-1 . CASSLAGAAQETQYF TGCGCCAGCAGCTTGGCCGGGGCAGCCCAAGAGACCCAGTACTTC
TRBJ1-2 . TRBV5-1 . CASSPTQTPAYGYTF TGCGCCAGCAGCCCAACACAGACACCTGCCTATGGCTACACCTTC
TRBJ2-3 . TRBV30 TRBD2 CAWRGGTIRTSPLTDTQYF TGTGCCTGGAGGGGCGGGACAATCAGGACTAGCCCCCTCACAGATACGCAGTATTTT
TRBJ2-7 few TRBV11-2 . CASSLESRHEQYF TGTGCCAGCAGCTTAGAATCGCGACACGAGCAGTACTTC
TRBJ1-1 . TRBV10-3 . CAISDHQGRMNTEAFF TGTGCCATCAGTGACCACCAGGGACGTATGAACACTGAAGCTTTCTTT
TRBJ2-2 once TRBV28 . CASSGFLGGAGELFF TGTGCCAGCAGTGGCTTTTTAGGGGGGGCCGGGGAGCTGTTTTTT
TRBJ1-4 . TRBV24-1 TRBD1 CATAGGPKYEKLFF TGTGCCACAGCAGGGGGGCCCAAATATGAAAAACTGTTTTTT
TRBJ2-7 . TRBV4-1 . CASSEGYRLYEQYF TGCGCCAGCAGCGAAGGGTACAGGCTCTACGAGCAGTACTTC
TRBJ2-7 . TRBV27 TRBD2 CASSSSPSGSPYEQYF TGTGCCAGCAGTTCCTCCCCTAGCGGGAGTCCCTACGAGCAGTACTTC
TRBJ2-7 . TRBV3-1/TRBV3-2 . CASSPGLNLEQYF TGTGCCAGCAGCCCCGGTTTGAATCTGGAGCAGTACTTC
TRBJ2-1 . TRBV5-1 TRBD2 CASSRVAGEDNEQFF TGCGCCAGCAGCAGGGTAGCGGGAGAGGACAATGAGCAGTTCTTC
TRBJ2-1 . TRBV3-1/TRBV3-2 TRBD2 CASSLQSRLARNEQFF TGTGCCAGCAGCTTGCAGTCGAGACTAGCGAGGAATGAGCAGTTCTTC
TRBJ1-1 . TRBV10-1 . CASSVSVPYDVNTEAFF TGCGCCAGCAGTGTGAGTGTGCCCTACGACGTGAACACTGAAGCTTTCTTT
TRBJ2-7 . TRBV2 . CASQQDGSSYEQYF TGTGCCAGCCAACAGGACGGGAGCTCCTACGAGCAGTACTTC
TRBJ2-6 . TRBV7-6 . CASSSSRDRGTGANVLTF TGTGCCAGCAGCTCGTCACGGGACCGGGGAACTGGGGCCAACGTCCTGACTTTC
TRBJ2-3 . TRBV3-1/TRBV3-2 . CASSQGQVTIIMDTQYF TGTGCCAGCAGCCAAGGACAGGTCACAATTATCATGGATACGCAGTATTTT
TRBJ1-2 . TRBV28 . CASSRYGYTF TGTGCCAGCAGTCGTTATGGCTACACCTTC
TRBJ2-3 . TRBV10-3 . CASNRDFSTDTQYF TGTGCCTCAAACCGGGACTTCAGCACAGATACGCAGTATTTT
TRBJ1-6 . TRBV3-1/TRBV3-2 . CASRDSWTSSPLHF TGTGCCAGCAGGGACAGCTGGACCAGTTCACCCCTCCACTTT
TRBJ2-7 . TRBV11-2 . CASSSLRSGSYEQYF TGTGCCAGCAGCTCTCTCAGGAGTGGGTCCTACGAGCAGTACTTC